This record looks at one TCR beta chain sequence and its context. Which antigen it targets is not known. No clone much larger than this one lies a single base away; base qualities are absent. This was a case-control study nested in a cohort of healthcare workers in London, UK, who had nasopharyngeal swab PCR tests and blood samples taken every week. Between 23 and 31 March 2020, the week of the UK lockdown, healthcare workers were enrolled and then followed up weekly for as long as 16 weeks. This entry belongs to a study of early T cells in non-severe SARS-CoV-2 infection (dated by TCRdb to the early 2020s). General notes on the study: Because TCR sequencing was done on bulk RNA from unsorted whole blood, the alpha and beta chains could not be paired.

Overall study results and their limits: VDJdb matching was skewed toward anti-spike CD8 responses and likely underestimated virus-specific expansions by missing private and CD4 specificities.

The library was generated by 5' RACE. TCRdb shows the sequencer as NextSeq 500. To correct for sequencing error and PCR bias, the TCR library protocol tagged individual cDNA molecules with unique molecular identifiers. Both TCR alpha and beta chains were sequenced, and tight co-correlation was observed between alpha and beta sequence abundances in each sample. As for how the authors treated the data: Decombinator V4 was used to annotate TCR sequences for V gene, J gene and CDR3. TCRs were defined as expanded if a significant change between any two time points was detected under a Poisson model with p below 0.0001. TCR abundances were normalised to the total number of TCRs sequenced per sample and were expressed as counts per million. VDJdb, accessed 1 November 2021, was searched for CMV, EBV and SARS-CoV-2 annotated TCRs, with TCRs annotated for multiple antigens excluded. Using fastp at Q25 and MiXCR, TCRdb reprocessed the public reads and kept productive beta chains. Here each entry gathers all rows of one CDR3 protein and keeps the most common genes and DNA. For this entry, the V and J calls and clone size follow TCRdb and not the study's own pipeline. This sample holds about 61,000 distinct CDR3 sequences; around 13% were observed only once. Over 1% of the sample belongs to the ten largest clones.

Specimen: whole blood, collected at baseline. The TCR was taken from an adult who was a healthcare worker with PCR-confirmed SARS-CoV-2 infection or an uninfected control (not recorded which). The donor label of this sample is uncertain.

The DNA reads TGTGCCAGCAGCCCCGGACATTCAAGCCTCAATGAGCAGTTCTTC. Its translation is CASSPGHSSLNEQFF. The chain links TRBV4-2 with TRBJ2-1; TRBD1 is a possible D gene, resting on 5 matching bases. Between the V and J ends, shortened by 4 bases and 6 bases respectively, the junction contains 16 bases. The germline V gene supplies CDR1 LGHNA and CDR2 YNFKEQ. The cysteine opens and the phenylalanine closes a CDR3 of 15 amino acids. Left in the record is the CDR3 DNA by itself, 45 bases read in frame from the first base.